This entry lists 2 T cell receptor beta chains sequenced from one sample in a study of T cells in localized non-small cell lung cancer. The table came from immunoSEQ multiplex PCR; TCRdb's copy has only in-frame clones and leaves some out. This repertoire shows fewer than 40,000 clones, around 90% found once; its top ten account for less than 20%. This sample comprised peripheral blood mononuclear cells, obtained before any cancer treatment. Source of these receptors: a man between 35 and 75 years old with stage III lung adenocarcinoma.

The V call is TRBV7-2, the J call TRBJ2-7, with 7 bases identical to TRBD1. The V and J ends lost 5 bases and 2 bases, in that order; junction bases with no gene match: 9. The germline gives CDR1 SGHTA, CDR2 FQGNSA. The CDR3 spans 15 residues. DNA for the CDR3: TGTGCCAGCAGCGGCAGGGACAGTCTAGCCTACGAGCAGTACTTC. This translates into CASSGRDSLAYEQYF.

This chain uses TRBV2 with TRBJ2-7; D remains ambiguous. There are 13 residues in the CDR3. Trimming removed 9 bases from V and 7 bases from J, with 19 bases in between. The V gene's germline CDR1 is SNHLY and CDR2 FYNNEI. The chain's CDR3 is CARTFPSTQEQYF. The CDR3 coding sequence is TGTGCCAGGACATTCCCGAGTACCCAGGAGCAGTACTTC.